What follows describes a single T cell receptor beta chain. Its antigen is still unknown. It has no much larger one-base neighbor in the sample; base qualities were not kept. The time point label for this specimen denotes: about 28 days (+/-7) after the second vaccine dose. AZD1222 recipients with second doses at about 4 weeks or about 12 weeks were pooled, because spike-specific TCR depth and breadth did not differ between schedules. Vaccinee samples came from UK trials COV001 and COV002, including a single-blind randomized controlled phase 2/3 trial of AZD1222 (ChAdOx1 nCoV-19) in healthy adults. For TCRbeta chain sequencing, PBMC samples were collected from trial participants at day 0 and at day 28 after the second dose. A distance of 15 bases separates the germline ends of V and J, which lose 6 bases and 6 bases respectively. The CDR3 sequence holds 13 residues, the cysteine and phenylalanine included. This entry keeps only the CDR3 DNA: 39 bases, framed from base 1. Taken from the germline V gene, the CDR1 and CDR2 loops are SNHLY and FYNNEI.

The CDR3 regions of human TCRbeta chains were subjected to immunosequencing. As for the authors' bioinformatics: TCRs in the repertoires were matched against a reference library of SARS-CoV-2-specific TCRs that had been generated with the MIRA antigen-specificity platform. Breadth was defined as the fraction of unique TCRs that were SARS-CoV-2-associated, and depth was defined as the fraction of total T cells that were SARS-CoV-2-associated. Each spike-specific TCR was assigned to its reactive spike region and to a CD4 or CD8 class using the MIRA data. Log10-transformed breadth and depth values were compared by one-way ANOVA with Sidak's multiple comparisons tests. This is the immuneACCESS table as TCRdb keeps it, with only in-frame sequences that have V and J called. A part of the clones is gone; compared with another copy, unresolved V genes explain less than half, and the rest is unexplained. D and trimming were read from the DNA, whereas the V and J calls and clone size are those reported in that table. The sample includes under 90,000 clones, with 70% to 90% observed a single time. The ten largest account for about 9.4% of the sample.

The data were taken from a study of T cell responses to AZD1222 COVID-19 vaccine (dated by TCRdb to the early 2020s). Study-wide context: TCR sequencing was performed for about 250 trial participants, of whom some 200 were given two doses of AZD1222 and some 26 were given two doses of MenACWY control vaccine. Trial participants were enrolled by age into 18-55, 56-69 and 70-plus year subgroups, with 148, 28 and 57 TCR-sequenced participants respectively. The study at large found these results: Spike-specific TCR breadth and depth rose significantly after two AZD1222 doses compared with day 0 and with MenACWY recipients. Participants were mostly white British and included more females than males, and it was suggested by the authors that clonal diversity may have been underestimated. CD4 TCRs associated with the vaccine covered the entire spike protein, and the dominant responses were in regions 160-218 and 743-854. Conclusions about previously exposed vaccinees were limited because only a handful of AZD1222 recipients were SARS-CoV-2 seropositive at baseline. Nearly half of unique spike-specific TCRs reportedly recognized epitopes outside regions mutated in the B.1.351 and B.1.1.7 variants. In the small 56-69-year group, the increase in depth fell short of significance, most likely because of low power. Because no day 14 peak-response samples were available, repertoires were characterized only after the peak T cell response.

The chain is assembled from TRBV2 and TRBJ2-7, with no confidently assigned D gene. This material consisted of peripheral blood, taken 28 days after the second AZD1222 dose. This receptor was taken from an adult who received the AZD1222 COVID-19 vaccine. The nucleotide sequence is TGTGCCAGCAGCAGCTTTCCCCTAACCGAGCAGTACTTC. This gives the protein CASSSFPLTEQYF.